This T cell receptor (beta chain) was sequenced during a study of regulatory T cells in long-lasting Graves disease. In building TCR beta libraries, iRepertoire HTBI primers were used together with Arm-PCR of CDR3 regions. Using its own MiXCR run on the multiplex PCR reads, TCRdb lists one record per CDR3 protein. The sample consists of a few hundred thousand distinct CDR3 sequences, under 20% of them appearing once. The CDR3 covers 15 residues. After removal of 4 bases from V and 3 bases from J, the junction contained 6 bases not matched to a gene. Germline CDR1 is SGHRS and CDR2 is YFSETQ. Study-level results: TCR diversity was lower in persistent Graves' patients (versus newly diagnosed ones).

This clonotype was recorded a few times. Its antigen is as yet unknown. Specified time point: newly diagnosed GD, antithyroid drugs for less than 3 months. Extracted PBMC RNA gave rise to the TCR library. A further study also used this sample, focusing on T cells in Graves' hyperthyroidism and ophthalmopathy. Per that study: Ophthalmopathy, which appeared later, was predicted by the model a median roughly 6.5 months before onset.

The sequence was obtained from a young woman with Graves disease. The genes are TRBV5-1 and TRBJ2-2, with TRBD1 matching over 7 bases. The sample here was peripheral blood mononuclear cells (PBMCs), taken at new diagnosis, from a patient treated with antithyroid drugs. This chain's CDR3 is CASSPGTDYTGELFF. The DNA for the CDR3 is TGCGCCAGCAGCCCGGGGACAGACTACACCGGGGAGCTGTTTTTT.